The 22 T cell receptor beta chains below were found in one sample sequenced in a study of OX40 agonist ivuxolimab in advanced cancers. Assay: immunoSEQ multiplex PCR; the TCRdb copy retains only in-frame clones and omits some. The repertoire includes over 80,000 clones, approximately 91% of them detected once, and 0.7% to 0.95% sits in the top ten. This specimen consisted of CD4+ or CD8+ T cells sorted from blood, obtained in a trial of the OX40 agonist ivuxolimab. Source of these receptors: an adult with an advanced solid tumor such as melanoma, head and neck, liver or kidney cancer.

The V call is TRBV6-6, the J call TRBJ1-3, with a tentative D call TRBD1 (6 bases). The length of the CDR3 is 15 residues. The germline V and J ends were trimmed by 4 bases and 0 bases, with 10 bases remaining between them. Germline V gene sequence: CDR1 MNHNY, CDR2 SVGAGI (reference sequence). The CDR3 DNA follows: TGTGCCAGCAGTTTGACAGGCATCTCTGGAAACACCATATATTTT. Its translation: CASSLTGISGNTIYF.

The CDR3 loop reads CASGLNDYGYTF. In DNA form, the CDR3 reads TGTGCTAGTGGCCTGAACGACTATGGCTACACCTTC. The V call is TRBV12-5, the J call TRBJ1-2; D is undetermined. V was clipped by 6 bases and J by 3 bases, with 8 bases between them. This CDR3 is 12 amino acids long. Per germline, CDR1 LGHNT and CDR2 FRNRAP.

The chain recombines TRBV4-1 with TRBJ1-6; D gene unclear. The CDR3 sequence is 15 residues long. Looked up from germline, CDR1 is MGHRA and CDR2 is YSYEKL. V lost 1 base and J 10 bases, leaving 14 bases between the germline ends. CDR3: CASSQVMRKTSPLHF. CDR3 bases: TGCGCCAGCAGCCAAGTTATGAGGAAAACGTCACCCCTCCACTTT.

This clone has a handful of counts. The V and J genes are TRBV2 and TRBJ1-5, with 9 positions matching TRBD1. V was pared by 4 bases and J by 6 bases, with 4 bases of the junction left unmatched. This CDR3 has 14 amino acids. Germline assignment: CDR1 SNHLY and CDR2 FYNNEI. CDR3 nucleotide sequence: TGTGCCAGCAGTGCACAGGGGGCGCGTCAGCCCCAGCATTTT. This sequence encodes CASSAQGARQPQHF.

This clone was seen a handful of times. The V call is TRBV5-4, the J call TRBJ1-1; 9 bases map to TRBD1. V lost 3 bases, J lost 5 bases, and 8 bases stayed unmatched. The CDR3 runs 15 residues. In germline, CDR1 is SGHNT, CDR2 YYREEE (reference sequence). The CDR3 sequence: CASSSPETGGTEAFF. The DNA for the CDR3 is TGTGCCAGCAGCTCTCCTGAGACAGGGGGGACTGAAGCTTTCTTT.

The chain couples TRBV5-1 to TRBJ2-1; D gene uncertain. CDR1 is SGHRS and CDR2 is YFSETQ in the germline V gene. This CDR3 has 14 amino acids. Trimming stripped 4 bases from V and 5 bases from J, with 13 bases between. CDR3 region: CASSPSGPHNEQFF. Here the CDR3 DNA reads TGCGCCAGCAGCCCTTCAGGACCGCACAATGAGCAGTTCTTC. Full variable domain (remainder filled in from reference TRBV5-1 and TRBJ2-1): KAGVTQTPRYLIKTRGQQVTLSCSPISGHRSVSWYQQTPGQGLQFLFEYFSETQRNKGNFPGRFSGRQFSNSRSEMNVSTLELGDSALYLCASSPSGPHNEQFFGPGTRLTVL.

The chain recombines TRBV5-4 with TRBJ1-2; the D gene is possibly TRBD1 (5 bases). In germline, CDR1 is SGHNT, CDR2 YYREEE (reference sequence). The V end was cut by 7 bases, the J end by 4 bases, with 20 bases between. The CDR3 covers 15 residues. This chain's CDR3 is CASSPTDSRLYGYTF. The CDR3 DNA sequence: TGTGCCAGCTCCCCCACCGACAGCCGACTCTATGGCTACACCTTC.

The chain carries TRBV28 and TRBJ2-7; D remains ambiguous. The CDR3 totals 12 residues. From germline, CDR1 is MDHEN and CDR2 SYDVKM. V lost 2 bases and J lost 6, with 8 bases in between. This CDR3 reads CASSLPRTEQYF. CDR3 coding DNA: TGTGCCAGCAGTTTACCGAGAACCGAGCAGTACTTC. The variable domain in full, with the rest retrieved from reference TRBV28 and TRBJ2-7, is DVKVTQSSRYLVKRTGEKVFLECVQDMDHENMFWYRQDPGLGLRLIYFSYDVKMKEKGDIPEGYSVSREKKERFSLILESASTNQTSMYLCASSLPRTEQYFGPGTRLTVT.

The chain is built from TRBV10-3 and TRBJ1-4, with 8 bases identical to TRBD1. Germline CDR1 reads ENHRY; CDR2 reads SYGVKD. CDR3 size: 15 residues. With V trimmed by 8 bases and J by 0 bases, 5 bases remained unmatched. The CDR3 DNA sequence: TGTGCCATCGGACAGGGCCTCTCAACTAATGAAAAACTGTTTTTT. Amino acids: CAIGQGLSTNEKLFF.

The chain has TRBV4-1 and TRBJ2-1, with TRBD2 matching over 13 bases. Germline V gene sequence: CDR1 MGHRA, CDR2 YSYEKL. V lost 4 bases, J lost 4 bases, and 7 bases stayed unmatched. The CDR3 is 17 amino acids. CDR3 sequence reads: CASSPMTSGRTYNEQFF. The CDR3 DNA is TGCGCCAGCAGCCCAATGACTAGCGGGAGGACTTACAATGAGCAGTTCTTC.

The chain is built from TRBV7-8 and TRBJ1-1; D possibly corresponds to TRBD1 (6 bases). Germline V gene lookup returns CDR1 SGHVS and CDR2 FQNEAQ. Trimming pared 1 base from V and 3 bases from J, leaving 12 bases between. The CDR3 spans 15 residues. The CDR3, as DNA: TGTGCCAGCAGCTTAGAAGGGGGAGTCTACACTGAAGCTTTCTTT. It is translated as CASSLEGGVYTEAFF.

The V gene is TRBV4-1, the J gene TRBJ1-4; possibly TRBD1 for D (6 bases). With 2 bases removed from V and 3 bases from J, the gap between germline ends came to 13 bases. Looked up from germline, CDR1 is MGHRA and CDR2 is YSYEKL. The CDR3 extends over 16 amino acids. CDR3 DNA: TGCGCCAGCAGCCAAAACAGGGTAAAGCCTAATGAAAAACTGTTTTTT. Its translation is CASSQNRVKPNEKLFF.

J is TRBJ2-7 and V is TRBV7-9, with D possibly matching TRBD2 (6 bases). The CDR3 runs to 16 residues. Trimming cost V 3 bases and J 0 bases, with 15 bases left between them. Per germline, CDR1 SEHNR and CDR2 FQNEAQ (reference sequence). The CDR3 loop is CASSFSGGHSSYEQYF. DNA of the CDR3: TGTGCCAGCAGCTTTAGCGGCGGACATAGCTCCTACGAGCAGTACTTC.

V and J are TRBV10-1 and TRBJ2-7, with D maybe TRBD1 (6 bases). V was pared by 5 bases and J by 1 base, with 9 bases between. Germline V gene lookup returns CDR1 WNHNN and CDR2 SYGVQD (reference sequence). The CDR3 extends over 13 amino acids. CDR3 DNA: TGCGCCAGCAGTCCAGGGGAATCCTACGAGCAGTACTTC. Its translation: CASSPGESYEQYF.

The chain employs TRBV5-4 and TRBJ1-2; D possibly corresponds to TRBD1 (5 bases). The germline V gene encodes CDR1 SGHNT and CDR2 YYREEE (reference sequence). The CDR3 sequence is 15 residues long. Trimming cost V 4 bases and J 0 bases, with 13 bases left between them. CDR3 loop: CASSQTAKANYGYTF. CDR3 coding DNA: TGTGCCAGCAGCCAGACAGCGAAAGCTAACTATGGCTACACCTTC.

CDR3 loop: CASSLGLGLAGGDTQYF. The DNA of the CDR3 is TGTGCCAGCAGCTTAGGCCTGGGACTAGCGGGGGGCGATACGCAGTATTTT. This chain joins TRBV11-3 and TRBJ2-3; 15 bases align to TRBD2. CDR1 is SGHNT and CDR2 is YENEEA in the germline V gene. This CDR3 is built from 17 residues. J gave up 6 bases and V 1 base, and 5 bases lay outside the gene matches.

The rearrangement joins TRBV5-1 to TRBJ2-6; TRBD1 or TRBD2 may be the D gene (5 bases each). Germline CDR1 and CDR2: SGHRS and YFSETQ. V gave up 4 bases and J gave up 0 bases, with 11 bases separating them. The CDR3 extends over 16 amino acids. CDR3 sequence: CASSGTQRSGANVLTF. CDR3 DNA: TGCGCCAGCAGCGGGACGCAGCGCTCTGGGGCCAACGTCCTGACTTTC.

The rearrangement joins TRBV7-9 to TRBJ2-1, with 9 bases that match TRBD2. The CDR3 has 15 amino acids. Looked up from germline, CDR1 is SEHNR and CDR2 is FQNEAQ (reference sequence). V was pared by 0 bases and J by 9 bases, with 6 bases of the junction left unmatched. The CDR3 DNA is TGTGCCAGCAGCTTAGCTAGCGGGAGAGGGGGTGAGCAGTTCTTC. Protein sequence: CASSLASGRGGEQFF.

The DNA of the CDR3 is TGTGCCAGCGGGGGGTGGGAGAGTGGGAACACTGAAGCTTTCTTT. This codes for CASGGWESGNTEAFF. The chain is built from TRBV28 and TRBJ1-1; D is possibly TRBD1 (5 bases). Germline V gene lookup returns CDR1 MDHEN and CDR2 SYDVKM. V was shortened by 8 bases and J by 1 base, with 17 bases between the two germline ends. CDR3 length: 15 residues. The full variable domain, rest sourced from reference TRBV28 and TRBJ1-1, is DVKVTQSSRYLVKRTGEKVFLECVQDMDHENMFWYRQDPGLGLRLIYFSYDVKMKEKGDIPEGYSVSREKKERFSLILESASTNQTSMYLCASGGWESGNTEAFFGQGTRLTVV.

This clone has only one observation. The CDR3, as DNA: TGCGCCAGCAGCCCATCCCCCCGGGACCTCCCGCAGTATTTT. Translating gives CASSPSPRDLPQYF. This chain links TRBV4-1 with TRBJ2-3; D assignment may be TRBD1 or TRBD2 (5 bases each). This CDR3 is built from 14 residues. Between the trimmed V and J ends, which lost 4 bases and 10 bases, there was a span of 18 bases. Per the germline V gene, CDR1 is MGHRA and CDR2 is YSYEKL.

This chain connects TRBV28 to TRBJ1-2; D may be TRBD1 (6 bases). The germline CDR1 and CDR2 sequences are MDHEN and SYDVKM. This CDR3 has 17 residues. The V gene lost 1 base and the J gene lost 8 bases, with 23 bases spanning the gap. The DNA for the CDR3 is TGTGCCAGCAGTTTATCCGGGGGGGACACCTACCCTAGAGGCTACACCTTC. It specifies CASSLSGGDTYPRGYTF.

The DNA for the CDR3 is TGTGCCAGCAGCCCCACCGTGACGGTATACGATGAGCAGTACTTC. It encodes CASSPTVTVYDEQYF. The rearrangement joins TRBV4-2 to TRBJ2-7; D ambiguous. V was trimmed by 4 bases and J by 7 bases, leaving 20 bases between them. From germline, CDR1 is LGHNA and CDR2 YNFKEQ. The CDR3 loop spans 15 amino acids.